A single sample is the source of the 17 T cell receptor beta chains below, sequenced in a study of blood T cell repertoires in COVID-19. The table came from immunoSEQ multiplex PCR; TCRdb's copy has only in-frame clones and leaves some out. There are some 120,000 clones in the sample; approximately 80% occur only once, and about an eighth lies in the top ten. Input material: peripheral blood. The receptors stem from a man aged 55 to 70 with acute or convalescent COVID-19.

This clone was counted only a few times. V and J are TRBV7-8 and TRBJ2-7, with 9 bases fitting TRBD1. The CDR3 sequence is 14 residues long. V shed 3 bases and J 6 bases; nucleotides not matched to a gene: 6. CDR1 is SGHVS and CDR2 is FQNEAQ in the germline V gene. This chain's CDR3 is CASSFWDREFEQYF. DNA of the CDR3: TGTGCCAGCAGCTTTTGGGACAGGGAATTCGAGCAGTACTTC.

The V gene is TRBV29-1, the J gene TRBJ2-7; 11 bases line up with TRBD1. CDR1 and CDR2 (germline): SQVTM, ANQGSEA. The CDR3 spans 13 residues. Trimming took 7 bases from V and 3 from J; bases not matched to a gene: 5. Written as DNA, the CDR3 is TGCAGCGGTGGGACAGGGGGGATCTACGAGCAGTACTTC. The encoded protein is CSGGTGGIYEQYF.

The chain couples TRBV9 to TRBJ2-7; 11 bases are a match to TRBD2. V was pared by 3 bases and J by 3 bases, with 2 bases of the junction left unmatched. CDR1 SGDLS and CDR2 YYNGEE come from the germline V gene. CDR3 length: 14 amino acids. CDR3 nucleotides: TGTGCCAGCAGCGAAGGACTAGCGGGCTACGAGCAGTACTTC. Protein: CASSEGLAGYEQYF.

In its sample, this clone was seen once. The chain joins TRBV7-3 to TRBJ2-7; 10 bases line up with TRBD2. The V gene's germline CDR1 is SGHTA and CDR2 FQGTGA. The CDR3 runs 17 residues. Germline trimming cut 4 bases from V and 2 bases from J; bases unmatched to any gene: 11. This CDR3 reads CASSSRPGAGGTYEQYF. CDR3 nucleotide sequence: TGTGCCAGCAGCTCCCGTCCAGGAGCGGGAGGGACCTACGAGCAGTACTTC.

This clone turned up a few times. The chain joins TRBV6-4 to TRBJ2-4, with a tentative D call TRBD2 (6 bases). The CDR3 sequence is 14 residues long. Trimming left V 3 bases short and J 7 bases short, with 13 bases between. CDR1 MRHNA and CDR2 SNTAGT come from the germline V gene. CDR3 protein: CASSEDGGGNIQYF. CDR3 DNA: TGTGCCAGCAGTGAGGATGGAGGAGGGAACATTCAGTACTTC.

The rearrangement uses TRBV5-4 and TRBJ2-1, with 12 bases identical to TRBD2. Germline V gene sequence: CDR1 SGHNT, CDR2 YYREEE (reference sequence). Trimming at V came to 0 bases and at J to 7 bases, leaving 2 bases not matched to a gene. This CDR3 is built from 15 residues. The CDR3 DNA reads as TGTGCCAGCAGCTTGGAGGGACTAGCGGGTAATGAGCAGTTCTTC. As protein: CASSLEGLAGNEQFF.

The chain joins TRBV28 to TRBJ2-3, with D possibly TRBD1 on 6 matching bases. Germline-derived CDR1 and CDR2 are MDHEN and SYDVKM. The CDR3 has 13 residues. V lost 5 bases and J 9 bases, leaving 15 bases between the germline ends. The chain's CDR3 is CASSLRGGRTQYF. The CDR3 nucleotides read TGTGCCAGCAGTCTGAGAGGGGGTAGAACGCAGTATTTT.

The genes are TRBV19 and TRBJ1-6; 7 bases match TRBD1. Per germline, CDR1 LNHDA and CDR2 SQIVND (reference sequence). The V gene end was trimmed by 7 bases and the J gene end by 7 bases; junction bases not matched to a gene: 13. This CDR3 has 16 residues. CDR3 loop: CASKGGSGTENSPLHF. Here the CDR3 DNA reads TGTGCCAGTAAAGGGGGTTCCGGGACAGAAAATTCACCCCTCCACTTT.

This clone was found once. The rearrangement links TRBV6-5 to TRBJ2-7; 8 bases fit TRBD2. V lost 5 bases to trimming and J lost 2 bases; unmatched junction nucleotides: 5. The germline gives CDR1 MNHEY, CDR2 SVGAGI. This CDR3 has 14 residues. The chain's CDR3 is CASSRQRETYEQYF. In DNA, the CDR3 is TGTGCCAGCAGTCGCCAGCGGGAGACCTACGAGCAGTACTTC.

This clone came up a few times. At the DNA level, this CDR3 is encoded by other sequences in the same sample as well. The rearrangement uses TRBV3-1 (or the pseudogene TRBV3-2) and TRBJ1-2; D call uncertain. Deletions cut 0 bases from V and 1 base from J, with 6 bases between. Germline values: CDR1 LGHDT, CDR2 YNNKEL (reference sequence). CDR3 size: 14 residues. As DNA, the CDR3 is TGTGCCAGCAGCCAAGATCCCTTTAACTATGGCTACACCTTC. Translation: CASSQDPFNYGYTF.

DNA of the CDR3: TGTGCCAGCAGCCGGACAGAGGGAACTGAAGCTTTCTTT. Its translation is CASSRTEGTEAFF. The chain uses TRBV5-5 and TRBJ1-1; possibly TRBD1 for D (6 bases). Germline-derived CDR1 and CDR2 are SGHKS and YYEKEE (reference sequence). The V end was cut by 4 bases, the J end by 5 bases, with 12 bases between. The CDR3 extends over 13 amino acids.

This rearrangement joins TRBV18 to TRBJ1-5; perhaps TRBD1 as D (5 bases). This CDR3 is built from 13 residues. Trimming removed 5 bases from V and 6 bases from J, with 11 bases in between. CDR1 and CDR2 from the germline V gene are KGHSH and LQKENI. The CDR3 DNA follows: TGTGCCAGCTCAGATAGTACAGGTCAGCCCCAGCATTTT. It specifies CASSDSTGQPQHF.

The chain joins TRBV16 to TRBJ2-5; 7 bases align to TRBD1. From germline, CDR1 is KGHSY and CDR2 FQNENV. The CDR3 runs to 14 residues. V shed 4 bases and J 4 bases; nucleotides not matched to a gene: 6. The CDR3 nucleotides are TGTGCCAGCAGCCCATCGAACAGGGGAGAGACCCAGTACTTC. Its protein product is CASSPSNRGETQYF.

The chain links TRBV28 to TRBJ2-2, with a weak D call TRBD1 (6 bases). This CDR3 comprises 14 residues. Trimming left V 6 bases short and J 6 bases short, with 14 bases between. Germline CDR1 and CDR2: MDHEN and SYDVKM. CDR3 amino acids: CASRGGFMAGELFF. CDR3 DNA: TGTGCCAGCAGAGGGGGTTTTATGGCCGGGGAGCTGTTTTTT.

This clone has just a few counts. This chain links TRBV28 with TRBJ1-1; D call uncertain. This CDR3 region has 14 residues. The ends were cut back, 5 bases at V and 0 bases at J, with 10 bases in the middle. The germline V gene encodes CDR1 MDHEN and CDR2 SYDVKM. The DNA of the CDR3 is TGTGCCAGCAGTGCCCGGCGGGTGAACACTGAAGCTTTCTTT. Its translation is CASSARRVNTEAFF.

The J gene is TRBJ2-2, the V gene TRBV15, with D hard to call. Between the trimmed V and J ends, which lost 1 base and 5 bases, there was a span of 5 bases. Germline lookup yields CDR1 LNHNV and CDR2 YYDKDF (reference sequence). This CDR3 is 13 amino acids long. Here the CDR3 reads CATSRAVTGELFF. In DNA, the CDR3 is TGTGCCACCAGCAGAGCCGTTACCGGGGAGCTGTTTTTT.

The chain joins TRBV28 to TRBJ2-6; possibly TRBD2 for D (6 bases). Germline V gene data show CDR1 as MDHEN and CDR2 as SYDVKM. The CDR3 has 15 residues. The germline V and J ends were trimmed by 5 bases and 2 bases, with 10 bases remaining between them. The DNA for the CDR3 is TGTGCCAGCAGTCGACGCGGGGCTGGGGCCAACGTCCTGACTTTC. Amino acids: CASSRRGAGANVLTF.